This T cell receptor beta chain was sequenced during a study of blood T cell repertoires in COVID-19. The method was immunoSEQ multiplex PCR; TCRdb's version includes in-frame clones alone and lacks a portion of them. This sample has 200,000 to 250,000 clones, with 88% found just once. CDR3 length: 13 residues. V trimming: 9 bases; J trimming: 4 bases; junction bases outside the gene matches: 7. Germline V gene data show CDR1 as MDHEN and CDR2 as SYDVKM. Sequences were obtained from peripheral blood. The TCR comes from a man younger than 30 with active or convalescent COVID-19. The V call is TRBV28, the J call TRBJ1-2, with 8 bases identical to TRBD1. Written as DNA, the CDR3 is TGTGCCAGTCAGGGGGCGAGAAGCTATGGCTACACCTTC. Protein sequence: CASQGARSYGYTF.